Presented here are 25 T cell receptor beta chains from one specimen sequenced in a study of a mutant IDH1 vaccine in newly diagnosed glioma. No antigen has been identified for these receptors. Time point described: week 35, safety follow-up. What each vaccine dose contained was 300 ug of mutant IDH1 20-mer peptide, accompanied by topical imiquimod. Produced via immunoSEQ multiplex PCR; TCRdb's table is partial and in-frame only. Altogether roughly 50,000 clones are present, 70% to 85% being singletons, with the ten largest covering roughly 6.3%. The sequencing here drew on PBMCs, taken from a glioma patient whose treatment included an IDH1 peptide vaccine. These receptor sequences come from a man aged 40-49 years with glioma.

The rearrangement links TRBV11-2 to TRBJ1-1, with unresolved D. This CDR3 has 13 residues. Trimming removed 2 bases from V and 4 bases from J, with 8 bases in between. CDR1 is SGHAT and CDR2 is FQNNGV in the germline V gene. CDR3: CASSLRKGTEAFF. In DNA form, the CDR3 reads TGTGCCAGCAGCTTAAGGAAGGGCACTGAAGCTTTCTTT.

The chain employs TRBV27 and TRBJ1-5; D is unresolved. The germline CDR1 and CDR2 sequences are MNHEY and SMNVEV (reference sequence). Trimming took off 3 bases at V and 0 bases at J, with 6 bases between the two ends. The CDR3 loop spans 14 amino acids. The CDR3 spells CASSLGYSNQPQHF. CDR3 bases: TGTGCCAGCAGTTTGGGGTATAGCAATCAGCCCCAGCATTTT.

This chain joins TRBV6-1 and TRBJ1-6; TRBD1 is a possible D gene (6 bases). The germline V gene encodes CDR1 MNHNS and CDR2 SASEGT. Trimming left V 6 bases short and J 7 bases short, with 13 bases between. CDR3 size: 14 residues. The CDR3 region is CASRQGLENSPLHF. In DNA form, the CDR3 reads TGTGCCAGCAGACAGGGATTGGAGAATTCACCCCTCCACTTT.

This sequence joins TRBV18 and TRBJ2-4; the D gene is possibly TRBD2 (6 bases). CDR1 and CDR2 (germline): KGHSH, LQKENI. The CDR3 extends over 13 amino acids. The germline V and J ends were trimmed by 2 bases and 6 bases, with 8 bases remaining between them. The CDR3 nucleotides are TGTGCCAGCTCACCAGGGCGGGGAAACATTCAGTACTTC. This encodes CASSPGRGNIQYF.

The CDR3, as DNA: TGTGCCAGCAGTGAGGCGGCGGGGTCGAACACTGAAGCTTTCTTT. Its translation is CASSEAAGSNTEAFF. This chain links TRBV25-1 with TRBJ1-1; D remains unclear. The germline V and J ends were trimmed by 3 bases and 1 base, with 12 bases remaining between them. There are 15 residues in the CDR3. Germline V CDR1 and CDR2: MGHDK, SYGVNS.

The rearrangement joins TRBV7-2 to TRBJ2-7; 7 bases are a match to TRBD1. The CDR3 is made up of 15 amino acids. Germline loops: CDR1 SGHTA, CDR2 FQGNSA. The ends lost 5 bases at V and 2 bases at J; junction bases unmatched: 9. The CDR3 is CASSPTGDKTYEQYF. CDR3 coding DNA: TGTGCCAGCAGCCCAACAGGGGACAAAACCTACGAGCAGTACTTC.

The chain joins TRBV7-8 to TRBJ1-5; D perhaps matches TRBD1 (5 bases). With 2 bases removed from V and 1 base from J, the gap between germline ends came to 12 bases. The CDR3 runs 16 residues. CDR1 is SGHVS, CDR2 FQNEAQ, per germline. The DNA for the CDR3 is TGTGCCAGCAGCTTATTATGGCAGGGCAGCAATCAGCCCCAGCATTTT. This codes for CASSLLWQGSNQPQHF. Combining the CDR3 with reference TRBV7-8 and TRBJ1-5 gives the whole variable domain GAGVSQSPRYKVAKRGQDVALRCDPISGHVSLFWYQQALGQGPEFLTYFQNEAQLDKSGLPSDRFFAERPEGSVSTLKIQRTQQEDSAVYLCASSLLWQGSNQPQHFGDGTRLSIL.

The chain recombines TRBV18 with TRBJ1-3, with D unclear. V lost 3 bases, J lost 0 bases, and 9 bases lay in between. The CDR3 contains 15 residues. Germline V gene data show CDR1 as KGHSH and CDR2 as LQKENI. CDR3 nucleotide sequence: TGTGCCAGCTCACCTGCCAGCGGCTCTGGAAACACCATATATTTT. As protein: CASSPASGSGNTIYF.

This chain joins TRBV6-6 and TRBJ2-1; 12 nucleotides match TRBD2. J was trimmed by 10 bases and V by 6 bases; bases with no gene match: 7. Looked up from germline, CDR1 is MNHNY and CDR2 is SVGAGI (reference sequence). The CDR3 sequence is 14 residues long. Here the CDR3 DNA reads TGTGCCAGCAGGGCTAGCGGGGGGGCTGTCGAGCAGTTCTTC. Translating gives CASRASGGAVEQFF.

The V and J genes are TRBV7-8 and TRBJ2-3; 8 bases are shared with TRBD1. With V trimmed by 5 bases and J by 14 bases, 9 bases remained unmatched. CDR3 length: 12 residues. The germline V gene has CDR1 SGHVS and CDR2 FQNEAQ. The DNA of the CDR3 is TGTGCCAGCAGCACCCGACAGGGGCAGCGGTATTTT. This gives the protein CASSTRQGQRYF.

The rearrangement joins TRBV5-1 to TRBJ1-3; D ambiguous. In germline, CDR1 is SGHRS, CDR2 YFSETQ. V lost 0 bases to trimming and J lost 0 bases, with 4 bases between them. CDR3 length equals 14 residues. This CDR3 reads CASSLGDSGNTIYF. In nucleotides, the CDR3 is TGCGCCAGCAGCTTGGGGGACTCTGGAAACACCATATATTTT.

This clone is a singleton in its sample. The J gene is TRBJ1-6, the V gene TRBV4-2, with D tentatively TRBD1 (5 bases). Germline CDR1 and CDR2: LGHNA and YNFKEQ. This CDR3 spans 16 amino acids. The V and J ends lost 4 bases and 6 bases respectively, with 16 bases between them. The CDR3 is CASSRDWGDINSPLHF. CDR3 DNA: TGTGCCAGCAGCCGCGATTGGGGGGATATTAATTCACCCCTCCACTTT.

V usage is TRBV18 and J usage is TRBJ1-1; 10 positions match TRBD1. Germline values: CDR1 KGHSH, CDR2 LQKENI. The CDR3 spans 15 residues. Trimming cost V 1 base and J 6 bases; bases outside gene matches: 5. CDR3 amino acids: CASSPRGQGEAEAFF. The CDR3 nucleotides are TGTGCCAGCTCACCACGTGGACAGGGGGAGGCTGAAGCTTTCTTT.

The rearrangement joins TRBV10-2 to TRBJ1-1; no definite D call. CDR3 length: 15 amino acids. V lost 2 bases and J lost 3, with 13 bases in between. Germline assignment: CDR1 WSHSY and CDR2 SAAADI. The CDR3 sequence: CASSEPSGGHTEAFF. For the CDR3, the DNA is TGCGCCAGCAGTGAGCCATCCGGAGGGCACACTGAAGCTTTCTTT.

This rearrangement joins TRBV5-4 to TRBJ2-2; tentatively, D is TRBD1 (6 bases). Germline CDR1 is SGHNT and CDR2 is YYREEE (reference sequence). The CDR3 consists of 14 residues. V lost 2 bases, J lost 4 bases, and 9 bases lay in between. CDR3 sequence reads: CASSLGGLTGELFF. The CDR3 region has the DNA TGTGCCAGCAGCTTAGGGGGTCTCACCGGGGAGCTGTTTTTT.

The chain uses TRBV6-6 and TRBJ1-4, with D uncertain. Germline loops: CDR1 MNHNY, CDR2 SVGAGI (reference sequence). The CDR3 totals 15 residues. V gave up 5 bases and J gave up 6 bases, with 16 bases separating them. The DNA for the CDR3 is TGTGCCAGCAGTCCTCTGGACCCGAGGGATGAAAAACTGTTTTTT. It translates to CASSPLDPRDEKLFF.

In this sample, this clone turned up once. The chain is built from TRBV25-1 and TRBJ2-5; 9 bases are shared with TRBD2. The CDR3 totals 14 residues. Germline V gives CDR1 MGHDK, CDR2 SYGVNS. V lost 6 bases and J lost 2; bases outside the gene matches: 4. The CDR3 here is CASRQTSGQETQYF. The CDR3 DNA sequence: TGTGCCAGCAGACAGACTAGCGGTCAAGAGACCCAGTACTTC.

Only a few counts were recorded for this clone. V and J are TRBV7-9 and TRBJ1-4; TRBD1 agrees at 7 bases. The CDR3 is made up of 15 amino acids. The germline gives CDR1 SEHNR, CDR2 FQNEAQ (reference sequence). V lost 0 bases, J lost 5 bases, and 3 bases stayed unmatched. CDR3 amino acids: CASSLAAGGNEKLFF. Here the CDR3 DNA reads TGTGCCAGCAGCTTAGCGGCAGGGGGAAATGAAAAACTGTTTTTT.

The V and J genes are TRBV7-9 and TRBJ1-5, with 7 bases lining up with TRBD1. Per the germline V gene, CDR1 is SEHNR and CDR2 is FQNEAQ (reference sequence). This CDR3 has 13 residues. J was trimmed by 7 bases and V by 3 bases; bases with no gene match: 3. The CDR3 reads CASSFTGDQPQHF. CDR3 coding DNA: TGTGCCAGCAGCTTCACAGGGGACCAGCCCCAGCATTTT.

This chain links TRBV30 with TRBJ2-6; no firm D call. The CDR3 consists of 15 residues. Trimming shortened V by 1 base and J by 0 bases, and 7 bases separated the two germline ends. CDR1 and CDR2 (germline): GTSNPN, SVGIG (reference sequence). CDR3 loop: CAWSAGRSGANVLTF. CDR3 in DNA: TGTGCCTGGAGTGCCGGACGCTCTGGGGCCAACGTCCTGACTTTC.

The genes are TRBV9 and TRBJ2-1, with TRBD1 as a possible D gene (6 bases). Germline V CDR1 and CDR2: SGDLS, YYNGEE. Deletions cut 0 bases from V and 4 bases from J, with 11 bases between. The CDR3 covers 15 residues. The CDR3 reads CASSVAGVRYNEQFF. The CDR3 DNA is TGTGCCAGCAGCGTAGCAGGGGTGAGATACAATGAGCAGTTCTTC.

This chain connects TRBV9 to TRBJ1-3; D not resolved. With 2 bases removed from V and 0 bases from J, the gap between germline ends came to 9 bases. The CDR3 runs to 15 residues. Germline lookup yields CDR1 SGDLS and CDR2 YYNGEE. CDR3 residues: CASSVELNSGNTIYF. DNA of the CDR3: TGTGCCAGCAGCGTTGAACTGAACTCTGGAAACACCATATATTTT.

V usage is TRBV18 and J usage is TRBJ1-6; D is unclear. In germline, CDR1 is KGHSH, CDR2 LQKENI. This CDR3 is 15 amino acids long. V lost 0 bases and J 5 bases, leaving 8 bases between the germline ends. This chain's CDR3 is CASSPPGIDNSPLHF. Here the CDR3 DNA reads TGTGCCAGCTCACCACCGGGGATAGATAATTCACCCCTCCACTTT.

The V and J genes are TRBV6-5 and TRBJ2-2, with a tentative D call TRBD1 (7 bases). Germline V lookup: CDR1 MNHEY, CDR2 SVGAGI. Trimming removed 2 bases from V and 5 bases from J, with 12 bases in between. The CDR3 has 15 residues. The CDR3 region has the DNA TGTGCCAGCAGTTACGAGGGGGCGGGGACCGGGGAGCTGTTTTTT. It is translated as CASSYEGAGTGELFF.

CDR3 nucleotides: TGTGCCAGCAGTGATTATGGCAGACCTAACTCTGGGGCCAACGTCCTGACTTTC. Amino acid sequence: CASSDYGRPNSGANVLTF. This rearrangement joins TRBV2 to TRBJ2-6; D uncertain. V was cut by 3 bases and J by 0 bases, with 15 bases left in between. The CDR3 has 18 amino acids. From germline, CDR1 is SNHLY and CDR2 FYNNEI.